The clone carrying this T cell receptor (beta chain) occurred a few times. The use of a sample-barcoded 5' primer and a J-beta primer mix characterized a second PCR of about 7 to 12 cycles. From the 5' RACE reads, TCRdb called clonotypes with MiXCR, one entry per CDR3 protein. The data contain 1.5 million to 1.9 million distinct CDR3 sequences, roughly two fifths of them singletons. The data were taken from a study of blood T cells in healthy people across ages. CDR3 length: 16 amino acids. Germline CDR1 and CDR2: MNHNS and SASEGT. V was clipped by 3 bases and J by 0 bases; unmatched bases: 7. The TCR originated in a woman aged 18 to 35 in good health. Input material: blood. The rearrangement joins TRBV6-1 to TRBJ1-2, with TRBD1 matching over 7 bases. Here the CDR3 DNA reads TGTGCCAGCAGTGAGCCGGGACAGTTTACTAACTATGGCTACACCTTC. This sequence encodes CASSEPGQFTNYGYTF.